The 12 T cell receptor beta chains presented below share a single source sample, sequenced in a study of CD8 T cells in ankylosing spondylitis. TCRdb called the 5' RACE reads again in MiXCR, with one record for every CDR3 protein. The sample holds about 220,000 distinct CDR3 sequences, 20% to 30% seen once. Sequenced input: blood, either unsorted or a sorted T cell fraction (not recorded which). These receptors came from a male donor with ankylosing spondylitis or in good health (not recorded which).

This clonotype was seen many times. The J gene is TRBJ2-5, the V gene TRBV18; maybe TRBD2 (6 bases). Germline V gene lookup returns CDR1 KGHSH and CDR2 LQKENI. This CDR3 spans 14 amino acids. Trimming took 0 bases from V and 4 from J, leaving 9 bases between them. CDR3 region: CASSPPEGPETQYF. The CDR3 region has the DNA TGTGCCAGCTCACCACCGGAGGGCCCAGAGACCCAGTACTTC.

This clonotype was seen at least ten times. The genes are TRBV2 and TRBJ2-2; D is possibly TRBD2 (6 bases). CDR3 length equals 16 residues. Germline V gene data show CDR1 as SNHLY and CDR2 as FYNNEI. Trimming cost V 4 bases and J 4 bases, with 16 bases left between them. Here the CDR3 reads CASSVGRDGPTGELFF. The CDR3 region has the DNA TGTGCCAGCAGTGTTGGGCGGGATGGTCCCACCGGGGAGCTGTTTTTT.

This clonotype occurred many times. The J gene is TRBJ2-1, the V gene TRBV12-3 or TRBV12-4; 9 nucleotides agree with TRBD2. Trimming removed 7 bases from V and 3 bases from J; junction bases left unmatched: 10. There are 16 residues in the CDR3. CDR3 residues: CASNGNSGRHYNEQFF. CDR3 sequence (DNA): TGTGCCAGCAATGGAAATAGCGGGAGACACTACAATGAGCAGTTCTTC.

This clonotype appeared many times. The rearrangement links TRBV20-1 to TRBJ2-5; TRBD2 matches 11 bases. The CDR3 sequence is 15 residues long. The germline gives CDR1 DFQATT, CDR2 SNEGSKA (reference sequence). The trim removed 4 bases at V and 4 bases at J, leaving 8 bases unmatched. CDR3 sequence: CSATRLAGWSETQYF. The CDR3 coding sequence is TGCAGTGCTACCAGACTAGCGGGATGGTCAGAGACCCAGTACTTC.

This clonotype was recorded a few times. The chain joins TRBV18 to TRBJ2-3; D is uncertain. This CDR3 region has 14 residues. V lost 4 bases and J 5 bases, leaving 13 bases between the germline ends. Germline lookup yields CDR1 KGHSH and CDR2 LQKENI. This chain's CDR3 is CASSLGMGKDTQYF. The CDR3 DNA sequence: TGTGCCAGCTCACTGGGGATGGGGAAAGATACGCAGTATTTT. Supplemented by reference TRBV18 and TRBJ2-3, the full variable domain reads NAGVMQNPRHLVRRRGQEARLRCSPMKGHSHVYWYRQLPEEGLKFMVYLQKENIIDESGMPKERFSAEFPKEGPSILRIQQVVRGDSAAYFCASSLGMGKDTQYFGPGTRLTVL.

This clonotype was seen repeatedly, ten times or more. The rearrangement uses TRBV5-5 and TRBJ2-7; 9 bases fit TRBD1. The CDR3 totals 15 residues. The junction had 8 bases not matched to a gene; V was cut back by 4 bases and J by 3 bases. CDR1 and CDR2 (germline): SGHKS, YYEKEE (reference sequence). CDR3 protein: CASSTQQGAIYEQYF. DNA for the CDR3: TGTGCCAGCAGCACTCAACAGGGGGCGATCTACGAGCAGTACTTC.

A few counts support this clonotype. The rearrangement uses TRBV6-5 and TRBJ2-5; 8 bases are shared with TRBD2. Trimming took 2 bases from V and 0 from J; bases not matched to a gene: 14. Germline V CDR1 and CDR2: MNHEY, SVGAGI. This CDR3 is built from 19 residues. The CDR3 region is CASSYGGAGGLPYQETQYF. CDR3 in DNA: TGTGCCAGCAGTTACGGCGGCGCGGGAGGACTACCTTACCAAGAGACCCAGTACTTC.

This clonotype was seen repeatedly, ten times or more. The CDR3 DNA reads as TGTGCCAGCAGCTTACTGTGGGGCAATCAGCCCCAGCATTTT. Its protein product is CASSLLWGNQPQHF. This sequence joins TRBV5-6 and TRBJ1-5; D is unresolved. Germline values: CDR1 SGHDT, CDR2 YYEEEE. This CDR3 has 14 amino acids. V was cut by 2 bases and J by 2 bases, with 8 bases left in between.

A few counts support this clonotype. The V and J genes are TRBV6-5 and TRBJ2-3; 8 nucleotides line up with TRBD2. Unmatched junction bases numbered 6, after V lost 2 bases and J lost 5 bases. The length of the CDR3 is 15 residues. Germline lookup yields CDR1 MNHEY and CDR2 SVGAGI. The CDR3 DNA follows: TGTGCCAGCAGTTACGGGTGGCTAGCGGGAGATACGCAGTATTTT. Translated: CASSYGWLAGDTQYF.

This clonotype was detected many times. This chain connects TRBV20-1 to TRBJ1-1; no firm D call. This CDR3 is 14 amino acids long. V gave up 5 bases and J gave up 1 base, with 14 bases separating them. Germline V gives CDR1 DFQATT, CDR2 SNEGSKA (reference sequence). The CDR3, as DNA: TGCAGTGCTGCTTCGGGCCTGGGGAACACTGAAGCTTTCTTT. This gives the protein CSAASGLGNTEAFF.

The table lists this clonotype with many counts. The chain combines TRBV4-1 with TRBJ1-5; D unresolved. The CDR3 sequence is 14 residues long. Germline lookup yields CDR1 MGHRA and CDR2 YSYEKL. V was cut by 4 bases and J by 1 base, with 8 bases left in between. Here the CDR3 reads CASSPDVSNQPQHF. As DNA, the CDR3 is TGCGCCAGCAGCCCGGACGTCAGCAATCAGCCCCAGCATTTT.

Ten or more counts support this clonotype. This chain uses TRBV5-6 with TRBJ1-2, with a possible D match to TRBD1 (6 bases). CDR1 is SGHDT, CDR2 YYEEEE, per germline. The CDR3 sequence is 15 residues long. The germline V and J ends were trimmed by 0 bases and 7 bases, with 16 bases remaining between them. The CDR3 here is CASSLEATGLRGYTF. The CDR3 bases are TGTGCCAGCAGCTTGGAAGCCACAGGGTTACGTGGCTACACCTTC.